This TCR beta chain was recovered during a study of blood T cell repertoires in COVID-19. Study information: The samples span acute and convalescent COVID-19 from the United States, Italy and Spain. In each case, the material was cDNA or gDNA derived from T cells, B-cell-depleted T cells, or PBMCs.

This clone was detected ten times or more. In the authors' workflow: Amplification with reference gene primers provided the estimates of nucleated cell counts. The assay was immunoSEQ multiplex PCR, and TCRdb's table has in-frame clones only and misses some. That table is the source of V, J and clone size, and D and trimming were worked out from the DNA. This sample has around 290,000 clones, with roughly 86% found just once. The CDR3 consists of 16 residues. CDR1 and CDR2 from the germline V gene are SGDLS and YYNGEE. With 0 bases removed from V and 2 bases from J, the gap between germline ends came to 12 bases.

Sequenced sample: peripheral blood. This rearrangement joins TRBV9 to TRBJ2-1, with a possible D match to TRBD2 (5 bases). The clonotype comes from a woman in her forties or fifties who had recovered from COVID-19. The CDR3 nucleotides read TGTGCCAGCAGCGTAGCTGCGACTAATACCTACAATGAGCAGTTCTTC. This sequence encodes CASSVAATNTYNEQFF.